A selection of T cell receptor beta chains follows, all from one sample in a study of cytomegalovirus exposure and HLA in healthy donors. The table came from immunoSEQ multiplex PCR; TCRdb's copy has only in-frame clones and leaves some out. The table records around 180,000 clones, over 70% of them present only once. Sequencing was done on a sample of PBMCs. The receptors were gathered from a man between 40 and 49 years old in good health and CMV-seronegative. Each CDR3 is given with its conserved first and last residue. The D gene is left open where the match is weak. Only some rows state a clone size, as once, few, many or a class for expanded clones.

>NA|TRBJ1-2|NA|TRBV11-3
TGTGCCAGCAGCTTAGGGGGCCGCGGCTACACCTTT
CASSLGGRGYTF
>TRBD1|TRBJ2-7|NA|TRBV6-5
TGTGCCAGCAGTTCCCTCCGGACAGGGCTCTACGAGCAGTACTTC
CASSSLRTGLYEQYF
>NA|TRBJ1-4|few|TRBV4-3
TGCGCCAGCAGCCAAGATGGAGGGTTGGGTGAAAAACTGTTTTTT
CASSQDGGLGEKLFF
>NA|TRBJ2-5|NA|TRBV7-5
TGTGTCAGAAGCCTCAGGGGAGAGACCCAGTACTTC
CVRSLRGETQYF
>TRBD1|TRBJ2-2|NA|TRBV5-4
TGTGCCAGCAGGGCCGGGACAGCGAACACCGGGGAGCTGTTTTTT
CASRAGTANTGELFF
>TRBD1|TRBJ1-1|NA|TRBV6-1
TGTGCCAGCATCAGACAGGGGGCTTGGAACACTGAAGCTTTCTTT
CASIRQGAWNTEAFF
>TRBD1|TRBJ1-1|NA|TRBV7-9
TGTGCCAGCAGCCAAGAGACAGGGTCATTGAACACTGAAGCTTTCTTT
CASSQETGSLNTEAFF
>NA|TRBJ2-7|NA|TRBV6-5
TGTGCCAGCAGTTACCCCGGCTCCTACGAGCAGTACTTC
CASSYPGSYEQYF
>NA|TRBJ2-7|NA|TRBV6-6
TGTGCCAGCAGGGTAGATAACTACGAGCAGTACTTC
CASRVDNYEQYF
>TRBD1|TRBJ1-2|NA|TRBV30
TGTGCCGGGGGCTTCGAGGGCAGGGGGCAGGGCTATGGCTACACCTTC
CAGGFEGRGQGYGYTF
>TRBD2|TRBJ2-1|NA|TRBV4-1
TGCGCCAGCAGCCAGGTCGGGTGGGCAGCGGGGGCCCCCGACGAGCAGTTCTTC
CASSQVGWAAGAPDEQFF
>TRBD1|TRBJ2-7|NA|TRBV7-9
TGTGCCAGCAGCCATTCCGGACAGGGTCCCGAGCAGTACTTC
CASSHSGQGPEQYF
>TRBD2|TRBJ2-3|NA|TRBV2
TGTGCCAGCAGTCGGGAGGGCTCATCCACAGATACGCAGTATTTT
CASSREGSSTDTQYF
>NA|TRBJ1-2|NA|TRBV19
TGTGCCAGTAGTATTATCGAGGGCGGCTACACCTTC
CASSIIEGGYTF
>TRBD1|TRBJ1-5|NA|TRBV11-2
TGTGCCAGCAACAAACATCGACAGGGTGCAGATCAGCCCCAGCATTTT
CASNKHRQGADQPQHF
>NA|TRBJ2-3|NA|TRBV29-1
TGCAGCCTTACACCGGCAGGGTGGACAGATACGCAGTATTTT
CSLTPAGWTDTQYF
>NA|TRBJ1-2|NA|TRBV6-5
TGTGCCAGCAGTTACTCGCCAGTATCAGGCAACTATGGCTACACCTTC
CASSYSPVSGNYGYTF
>TRBD1|TRBJ1-6|NA|TRBV5-1
TGCGCCAGCAGCGTGGGACAGGGGGCATCCTATAATTCACCCCTCCACTTT
CASSVGQGASYNSPLHF
>TRBD1|TRBJ2-5|NA|TRBV5-6
TGTGCCAGCAGCTGGGGACAGGGTGGAGAGACCCAGTACTTC
CASSWGQGGETQYF
>NA|TRBJ1-5|NA|TRBV19
TGTGCCAGTATGGAGGTATATAGCAATCAGCCCCAGCATTTT
CASMEVYSNQPQHF
>TRBD1|TRBJ1-1|NA|TRBV19
TGTGCCAGTAGCCGACAGGGGGGCGCTGAAGCTTTCTTT
CASSRQGGAEAFF
>TRBD1|TRBJ1-6|NA|TRBV7-9
TGTGCCAGCAGCTTAACGGACAGGGAAAGTTCACCCCTCCACTTT
CASSLTDRESSPLHF
>TRBD2|TRBJ2-7|NA|TRBV7-9
TGTGCCAGCAGCCCCAGAAGGAGCGGGGGGTTCGAGCAGTACTTC
CASSPRRSGGFEQYF
>NA|TRBJ2-1|few|TRBV5-1
TGCGCCAGCAGCTGGAGGTTAGAGCAGTTCTTC
CASSWRLEQFF
>TRBD1|TRBJ1-1|NA|TRBV9
TGTGCCAGCAGCATCGGACAGGGGGGTTACACTGAAGCTTTCTTT
CASSIGQGGYTEAFF
>NA|TRBJ2-7|NA|TRBV7-8
TGTGCCAGCAGCTTAAGAGACACATCCTACGAGCAGTACTTC
CASSLRDTSYEQYF
>TRBD2|TRBJ2-2|few|TRBV9
TGTGCCAGCAGCGTGACCGGGACTAGCCATTTCACCGGGGAGCTGTTTTTT
CASSVTGTSHFTGELFF
>NA|TRBJ2-7|NA|TRBV25-1
TGTGCCAGCAGTGAATACCCGTACTCCTACGAGCAGTACTTC
CASSEYPYSYEQYF
>NA|TRBJ2-4|few|TRBV11-1
TGTGCCAGCAGCTCTCAGTTTGACATTCAGTACTTC
CASSSQFDIQYF
>NA|TRBJ2-5|NA|TRBV6-6
TGTGCCAGCAGTTTGGCCTGGGAGACCCAGTACTTC
CASSLAWETQYF
>NA|TRBJ1-5|NA|TRBV4-1
TGCGCCAGCAGTAGAGGAGGGCGAAACGATCAGCCCCAGCATTTT
CASSRGGRNDQPQHF
>NA|TRBJ2-7|NA|TRBV19
TGTGCCAGTAGTATAACAATCGGACAGAAATACGAGCAGTACTTC
CASSITIGQKYEQYF
>NA|TRBJ2-2|NA|TRBV30
TGTGCCTGGAATGTACTGGGAGAGAACTCCACCGGGGAGCTGTTTTTT
CAWNVLGENSTGELFF
>TRBD2|TRBJ2-5|NA|TRBV7-2
TGTGCCAGCAGCTTAGGGCGAGCTAGCGGACAAGAGACCCAGTACTTC
CASSLGRASGQETQYF
>NA|TRBJ2-3|NA|TRBV6-6
TGTGCCAGCAGATCCGGGACACTAATCACAGATACGCAGTATTTT
CASRSGTLITDTQYF
>TRBD2|TRBJ2-7|NA|TRBV9
TGTGCCAGCAGCGTAGACCAGCGGGGATACGAGCAGTACTTC
CASSVDQRGYEQYF
>TRBD1|TRBJ2-5|NA|TRBV7-2
TGTGCCAGCACCTCCCGGACAGGGGGAGAGACCCAGTACTTC
CASTSRTGGETQYF
>NA|TRBJ1-2|NA|TRBV18
TGTGCCAGCTCACCACCGCTCGACGGGAACTATGGCTACACCTTC
CASSPPLDGNYGYTF
>NA|TRBJ2-1|NA|TRBV7-3
TGTGCCAGCAGCTTAGCTAGGGGCGCATACAATGAGCAGTTCTTC
CASSLARGAYNEQFF
>TRBD1|TRBJ2-7|NA|TRBV11-3
TGTGCCAGCAGCTTAGTGGACAGGACGTACGAGCAGTACTTC
CASSLVDRTYEQYF
>NA|TRBJ2-7|NA|TRBV2
TGTGCCAGCAGTGAAGAGGGAGGCTTGGGGGAGCAGTACTTC
CASSEEGGLGEQYF
>TRBD2|TRBJ2-7|NA|TRBV6-5
TGTGCCAGCAGTAAACTAGCGGGAGGGCCCCACGAGCAGTACTTC
CASSKLAGGPHEQYF
>NA|TRBJ1-1|NA|TRBV19
TGTGCCAGTAGTATAGCAGGGGTCCGCACTGAAGCTTTCTTT
CASSIAGVRTEAFF
>TRBD1|TRBJ2-6|NA|TRBV6-5
TGTGCCAGCAGTTGGACAGGGGGATCTGGGGCCAACGTCCTGACTTTC
CASSWTGGSGANVLTF
>NA|TRBJ2-7|NA|TRBV6-1
TGTGCTTTCGGGGGAGGTGACCTATCCTACGAGCAGTACTTC
CAFGGGDLSYEQYF
>TRBD1|TRBJ1-2|NA|TRBV11-2
TGTGCCAGCAGCCCCCACCGGGACAGGGCCAATGGCTACACCTTC
CASSPHRDRANGYTF
>NA|TRBJ1-6|NA|TRBV21-1
TGTGCCAGCAGCAGGACAGGGGGGCAATCACCCCTCCACTTT
CASSRTGGQSPLHF
>NA|TRBJ1-1|few|TRBV6-4
TGTGCCAGCAGTGTATCGTCCGGTAACACTGAAGCTTTCTTT
CASSVSSGNTEAFF
>TRBD2|TRBJ2-1|NA|TRBV4-1
TGCGCCAGCAGCCAAGATCGTAAAACTAGCGGGAAATACAATGAGCAGTTCTTC
CASSQDRKTSGKYNEQFF
>NA|TRBJ1-5|NA|TRBV9
TGTGCCAGCAGCGTGGGGGGGTGGGGGGAACAGCCCCAGCATTTT
CASSVGGWGEQPQHF
>NA|TRBJ2-7|NA|TRBV30
TGTGCCTGGAGTGGTAACAACCCCTACGAGCAGTACTTC
CAWSGNNPYEQYF
>NA|TRBJ2-1|NA|TRBV5-1
TGCGCCAGCAGGTGGGGGCCCTCCAATGAGCAGTTCTTC
CASRWGPSNEQFF